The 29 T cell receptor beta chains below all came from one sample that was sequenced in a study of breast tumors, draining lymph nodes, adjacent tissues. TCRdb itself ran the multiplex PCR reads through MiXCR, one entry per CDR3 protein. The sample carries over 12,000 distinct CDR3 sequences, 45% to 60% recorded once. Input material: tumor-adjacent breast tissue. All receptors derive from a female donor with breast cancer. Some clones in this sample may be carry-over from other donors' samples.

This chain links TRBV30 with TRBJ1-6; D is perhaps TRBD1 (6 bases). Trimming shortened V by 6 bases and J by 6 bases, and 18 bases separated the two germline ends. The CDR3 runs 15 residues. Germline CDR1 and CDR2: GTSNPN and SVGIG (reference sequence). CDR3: CACPGQRAANSPLHF. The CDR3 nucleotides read TGTGCCTGCCCGGGACAAAGGGCAGCTAATTCACCCCTCCACTTT.

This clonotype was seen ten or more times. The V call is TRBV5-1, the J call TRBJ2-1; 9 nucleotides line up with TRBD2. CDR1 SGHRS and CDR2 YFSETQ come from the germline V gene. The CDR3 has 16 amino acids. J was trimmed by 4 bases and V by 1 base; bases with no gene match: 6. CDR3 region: CASSLSLRGGYNEQFF. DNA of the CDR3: TGCGCCAGCAGCTTGTCTCTGCGGGGGGGGTACAATGAGCAGTTCTTC.

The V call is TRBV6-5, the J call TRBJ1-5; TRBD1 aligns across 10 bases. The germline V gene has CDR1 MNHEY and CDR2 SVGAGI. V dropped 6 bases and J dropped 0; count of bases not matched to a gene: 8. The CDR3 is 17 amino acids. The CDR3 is CASRPGTGARSNQPQHF. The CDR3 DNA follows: TGTGCCAGCAGACCCGGGACAGGGGCTCGTAGCAATCAGCCCCAGCATTTT.

This CDR3 is CASSLVAGVISEAFF. DNA for the CDR3: TGTGCCAGCAGCTTAGTGGCAGGTGTGATTAGTGAAGCTTTCTTT. The chain links TRBV7-2 to TRBJ1-1; D gene ambiguous. Trimming removed 1 base at V and 7 bases at J, with 16 bases between. Germline V gives CDR1 SGHTA, CDR2 FQGNSA. The CDR3 is 15 residues long.

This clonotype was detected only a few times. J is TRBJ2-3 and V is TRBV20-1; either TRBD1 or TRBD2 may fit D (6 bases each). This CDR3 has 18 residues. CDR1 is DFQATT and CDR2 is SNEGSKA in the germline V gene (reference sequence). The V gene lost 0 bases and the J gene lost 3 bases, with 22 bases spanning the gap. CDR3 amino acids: CSARDLGKGGLSTDTQYF. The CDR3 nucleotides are TGCAGTGCTAGAGATCTGGGGAAGGGGGGCCTTTCGACAGATACGCAGTATTTT.

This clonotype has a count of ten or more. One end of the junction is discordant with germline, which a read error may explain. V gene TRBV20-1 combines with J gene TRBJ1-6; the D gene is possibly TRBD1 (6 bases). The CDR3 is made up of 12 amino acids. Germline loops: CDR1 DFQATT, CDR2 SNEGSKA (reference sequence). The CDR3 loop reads CSARDNNSPPHF. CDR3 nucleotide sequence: TGCAGTGCCAGGGACAACAATTCACCCCCCCACTTT.

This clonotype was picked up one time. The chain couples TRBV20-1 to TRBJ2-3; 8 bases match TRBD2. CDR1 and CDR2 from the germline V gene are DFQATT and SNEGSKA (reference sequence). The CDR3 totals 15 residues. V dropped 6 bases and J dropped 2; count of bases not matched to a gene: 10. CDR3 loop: CSAKPGGGNTDTQYF. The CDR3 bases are TGCAGTGCGAAACCCGGCGGGGGGAACACAGATACGCAGTATTTT.

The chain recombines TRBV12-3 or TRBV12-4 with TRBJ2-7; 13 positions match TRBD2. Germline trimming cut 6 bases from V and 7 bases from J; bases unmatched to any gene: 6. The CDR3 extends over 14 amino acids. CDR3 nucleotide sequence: TGTGCCAGCAGACTAGCGGGAGGGCCGGAAGAGCAGTACTTC. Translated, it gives CASRLAGGPEEQYF.

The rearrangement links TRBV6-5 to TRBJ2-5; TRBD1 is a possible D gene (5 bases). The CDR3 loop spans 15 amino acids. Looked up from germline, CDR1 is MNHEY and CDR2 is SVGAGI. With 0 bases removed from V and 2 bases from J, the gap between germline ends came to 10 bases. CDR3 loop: CASSYSGRAQETQYF. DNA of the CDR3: TGTGCCAGCAGTTACTCGGGCAGGGCACAAGAGACCCAGTACTTC.

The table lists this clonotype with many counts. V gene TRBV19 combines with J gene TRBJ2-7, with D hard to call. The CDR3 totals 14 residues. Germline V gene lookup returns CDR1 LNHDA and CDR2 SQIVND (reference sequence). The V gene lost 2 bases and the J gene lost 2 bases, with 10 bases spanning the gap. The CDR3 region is CASSISSRTYEQYF. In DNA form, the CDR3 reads TGTGCCAGTAGTATAAGCAGCAGGACCTACGAGCAGTACTTC.

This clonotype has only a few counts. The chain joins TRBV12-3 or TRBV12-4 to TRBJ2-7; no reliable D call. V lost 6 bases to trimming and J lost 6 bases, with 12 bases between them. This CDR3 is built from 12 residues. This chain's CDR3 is CASSPTAGEQYF. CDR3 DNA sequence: TGTGCCAGCAGCCCAACGGCAGGCGAGCAGTACTTC.

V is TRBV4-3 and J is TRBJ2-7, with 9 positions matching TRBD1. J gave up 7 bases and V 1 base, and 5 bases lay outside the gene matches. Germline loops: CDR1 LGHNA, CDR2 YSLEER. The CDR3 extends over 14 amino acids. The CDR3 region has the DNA TGCGCCAGCAGCCAAGGGACAGGGGTTGGGGAGCAGTACTTC. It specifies CASSQGTGVGEQYF.

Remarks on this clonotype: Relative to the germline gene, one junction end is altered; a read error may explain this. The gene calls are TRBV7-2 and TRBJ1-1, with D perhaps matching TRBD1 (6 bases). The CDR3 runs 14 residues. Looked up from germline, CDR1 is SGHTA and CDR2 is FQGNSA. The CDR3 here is CASSLLGGDTGAFF. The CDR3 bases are TGTGCCAGCAGCTTATTAGGGGGAGACACTGGAGCTTTCTTT.

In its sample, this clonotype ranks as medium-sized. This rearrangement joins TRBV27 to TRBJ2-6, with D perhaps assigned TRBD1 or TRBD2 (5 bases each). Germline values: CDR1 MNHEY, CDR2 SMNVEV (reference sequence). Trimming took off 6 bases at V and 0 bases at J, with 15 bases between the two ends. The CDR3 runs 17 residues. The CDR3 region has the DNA TGTGCCAGCAGCTCCCCCGGGACCGGCTCTGGGGCCAACGTCCTGACTTTC. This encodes CASSSPGTGSGANVLTF.

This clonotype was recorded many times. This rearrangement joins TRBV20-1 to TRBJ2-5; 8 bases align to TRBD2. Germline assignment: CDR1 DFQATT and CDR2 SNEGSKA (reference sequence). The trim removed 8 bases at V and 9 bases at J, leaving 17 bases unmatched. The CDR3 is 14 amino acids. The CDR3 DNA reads TGCAGTCCCTATCAAGCGGGGGCTGGTGGGGCCCAGTACTTC. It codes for CSPYQAGAGGAQYF.

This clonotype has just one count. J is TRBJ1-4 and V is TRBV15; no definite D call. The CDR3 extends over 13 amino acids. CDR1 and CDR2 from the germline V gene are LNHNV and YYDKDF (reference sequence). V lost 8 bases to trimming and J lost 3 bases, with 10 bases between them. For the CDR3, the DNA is TGTGCCACCCGGAGGTGGGCTAATGAAAAACTGTTTTTT. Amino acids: CATRRWANEKLFF.

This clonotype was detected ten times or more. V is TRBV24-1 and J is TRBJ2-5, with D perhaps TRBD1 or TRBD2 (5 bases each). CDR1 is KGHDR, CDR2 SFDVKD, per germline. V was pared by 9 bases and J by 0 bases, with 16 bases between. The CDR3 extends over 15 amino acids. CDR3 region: CATGNGALYQETQYF. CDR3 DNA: TGTGCCACCGGGAACGGGGCTTTGTACCAAGAGACCCAGTACTTC.

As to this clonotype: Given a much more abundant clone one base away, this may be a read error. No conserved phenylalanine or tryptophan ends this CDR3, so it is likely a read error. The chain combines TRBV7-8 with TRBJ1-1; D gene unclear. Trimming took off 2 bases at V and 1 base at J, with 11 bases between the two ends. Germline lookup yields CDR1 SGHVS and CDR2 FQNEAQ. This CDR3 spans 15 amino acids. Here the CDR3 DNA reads TGTGCCAGCAGCTTACGCGGAGCTTCGAACACTGAAGCTTTCCTT. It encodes CASSLRGASNTEAFL.

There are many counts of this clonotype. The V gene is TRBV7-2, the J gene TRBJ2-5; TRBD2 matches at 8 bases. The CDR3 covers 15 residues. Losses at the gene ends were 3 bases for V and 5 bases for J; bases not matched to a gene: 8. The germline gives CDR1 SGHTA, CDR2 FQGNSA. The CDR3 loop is CASSLSGGGRETQYF. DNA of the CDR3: TGTGCCAGCAGCTTGAGCGGGGGAGGTAGGGAGACCCAGTACTTC.

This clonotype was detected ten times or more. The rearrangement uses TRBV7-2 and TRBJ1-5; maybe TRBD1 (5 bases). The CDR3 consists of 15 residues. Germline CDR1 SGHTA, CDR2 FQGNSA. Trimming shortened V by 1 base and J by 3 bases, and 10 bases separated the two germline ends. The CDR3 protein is CASSLEGTNNQPQHF. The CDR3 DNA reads TGTGCCAGCAGCTTAGAGGGGACCAACAATCAGCCCCAGCATTTT.

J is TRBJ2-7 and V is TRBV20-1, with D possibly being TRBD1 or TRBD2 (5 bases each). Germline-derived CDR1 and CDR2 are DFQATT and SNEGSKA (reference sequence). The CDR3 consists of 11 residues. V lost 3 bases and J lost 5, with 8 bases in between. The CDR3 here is CSASEGHEQYF. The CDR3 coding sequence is TGCAGTGCTAGTGAGGGGCACGAGCAGTACTTC.

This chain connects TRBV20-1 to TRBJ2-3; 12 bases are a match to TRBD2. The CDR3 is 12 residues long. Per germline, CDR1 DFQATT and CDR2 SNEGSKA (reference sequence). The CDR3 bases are TGCAGCTTAGGGACTAGCGGGTATACGCAGTATTTT. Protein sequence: CSLGTSGYTQYF.

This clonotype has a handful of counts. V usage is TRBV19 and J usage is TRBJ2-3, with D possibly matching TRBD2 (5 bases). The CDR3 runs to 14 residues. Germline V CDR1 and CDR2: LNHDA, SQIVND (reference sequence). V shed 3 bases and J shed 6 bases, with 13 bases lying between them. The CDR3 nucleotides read TGTGCCAGTAGTATTCGACGGGGAGCGGATACGCAGTATTTT. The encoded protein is CASSIRRGADTQYF.

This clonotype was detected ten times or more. The CDR3 DNA sequence: TGTGCCAGCAGTCCCCGGCGACAGAGAGGAAACACCATATATTTT. Translation: CASSPRRQRGNTIYF. The gene calls are TRBV6-6 and TRBJ1-3; possibly TRBD1 for D (5 bases). The CDR3 length is 15 residues. V was shortened by 5 bases and J by 4 bases, with 15 bases between the two germline ends. Germline lookup yields CDR1 MNHNY and CDR2 SVGAGI (reference sequence).

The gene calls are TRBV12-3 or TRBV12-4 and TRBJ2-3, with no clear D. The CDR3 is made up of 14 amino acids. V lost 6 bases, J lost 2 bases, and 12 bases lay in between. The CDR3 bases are TGTGCCAGCAGCTTGACCGAATACACAGATACGCAGTATTTT. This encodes CASSLTEYTDTQYF.

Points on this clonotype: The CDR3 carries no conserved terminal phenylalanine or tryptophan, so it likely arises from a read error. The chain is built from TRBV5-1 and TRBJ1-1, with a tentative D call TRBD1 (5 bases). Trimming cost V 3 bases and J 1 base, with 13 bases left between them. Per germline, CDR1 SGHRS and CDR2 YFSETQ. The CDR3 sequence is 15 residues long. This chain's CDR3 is CASSSWGGANTEAFY. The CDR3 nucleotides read TGCGCCAGCAGCTCCTGGGGAGGGGCGAACACTGAAGCTTTCTAT.

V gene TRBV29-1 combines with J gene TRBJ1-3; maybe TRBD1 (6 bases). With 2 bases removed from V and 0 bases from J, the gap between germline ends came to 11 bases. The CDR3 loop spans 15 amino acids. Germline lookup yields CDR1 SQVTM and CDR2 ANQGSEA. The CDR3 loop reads CSVETGTTSGNTIYF. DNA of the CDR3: TGCAGCGTTGAAACCGGGACAACCTCTGGAAACACCATATATTTT.

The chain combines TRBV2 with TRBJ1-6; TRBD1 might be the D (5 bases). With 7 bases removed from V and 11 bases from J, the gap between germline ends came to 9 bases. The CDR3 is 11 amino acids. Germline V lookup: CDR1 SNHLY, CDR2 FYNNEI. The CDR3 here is CASNSGTPLHF. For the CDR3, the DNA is TGTGCCAGCAACTCAGGGACACCCCTCCACTTT.

The CDR3 reads CASSPTRSGGELFF. DNA of the CDR3: TGTGCCAGCAGCCCTACTAGGAGTGGCGGGGAGCTGTTTTTT. V usage is TRBV11-3 and J usage is TRBJ2-2; a weak D match, TRBD2 (5 bases). The V end lost 5 bases, the J end lost 7 bases, and 14 bases lay between the germline ends. Germline V gene lookup returns CDR1 SGHNT and CDR2 YENEEA. The CDR3 has 14 residues.